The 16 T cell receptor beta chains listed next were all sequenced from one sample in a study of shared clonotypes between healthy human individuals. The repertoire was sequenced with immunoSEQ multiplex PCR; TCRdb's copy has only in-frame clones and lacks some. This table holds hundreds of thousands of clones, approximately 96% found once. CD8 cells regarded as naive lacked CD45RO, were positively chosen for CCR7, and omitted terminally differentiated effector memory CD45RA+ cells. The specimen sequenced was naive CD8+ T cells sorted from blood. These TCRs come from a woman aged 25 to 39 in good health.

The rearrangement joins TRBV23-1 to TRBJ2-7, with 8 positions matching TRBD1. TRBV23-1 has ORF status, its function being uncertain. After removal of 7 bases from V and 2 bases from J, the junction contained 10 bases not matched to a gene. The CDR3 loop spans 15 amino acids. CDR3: CASTRGGTGPYEQYF. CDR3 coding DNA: TGCGCCAGCACCAGAGGGGGGACAGGACCCTACGAGCAGTACTTC.

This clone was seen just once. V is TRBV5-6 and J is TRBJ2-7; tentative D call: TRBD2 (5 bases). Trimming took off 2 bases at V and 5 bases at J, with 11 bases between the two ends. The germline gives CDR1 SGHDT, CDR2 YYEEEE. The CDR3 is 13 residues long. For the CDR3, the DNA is TGTGCCAGCAGCTTCGCGGGTATACACGAGCAGTACTTC. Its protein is CASSFAGIHEQYF.

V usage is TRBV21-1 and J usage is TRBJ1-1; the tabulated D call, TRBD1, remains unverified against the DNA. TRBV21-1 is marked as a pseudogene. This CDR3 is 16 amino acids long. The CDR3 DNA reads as TGTGCCAGCAGCAAAGCCTGGGGCCGGGTGGACACTGAAGCTTTCTTT. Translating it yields CASSKAWGRVDTEAFF.

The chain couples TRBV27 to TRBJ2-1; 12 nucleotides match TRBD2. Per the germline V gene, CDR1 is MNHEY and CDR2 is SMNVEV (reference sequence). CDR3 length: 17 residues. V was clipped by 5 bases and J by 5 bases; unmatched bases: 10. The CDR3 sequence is CASSLGLAGSTHNEQFF. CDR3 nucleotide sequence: TGTGCCAGCAGTCTAGGACTAGCGGGGTCTACCCACAATGAGCAGTTCTTC.

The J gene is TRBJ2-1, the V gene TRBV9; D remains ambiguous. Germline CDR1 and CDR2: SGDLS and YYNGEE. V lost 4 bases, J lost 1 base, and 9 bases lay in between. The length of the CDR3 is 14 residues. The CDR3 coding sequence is TGTGCCAGCAGCTCCCCGGGTTCCTACAATGAGCAGTTCTTC. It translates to CASSSPGSYNEQFF.

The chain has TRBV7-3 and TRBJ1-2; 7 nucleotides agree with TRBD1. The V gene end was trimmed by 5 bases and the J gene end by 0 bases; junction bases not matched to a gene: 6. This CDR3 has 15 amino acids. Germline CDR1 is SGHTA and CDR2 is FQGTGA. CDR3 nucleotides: TGTGCCAGCAGCCCAGGGACAGATTCTAACTATGGCTACACCTTC. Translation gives CASSPGTDSNYGYTF.

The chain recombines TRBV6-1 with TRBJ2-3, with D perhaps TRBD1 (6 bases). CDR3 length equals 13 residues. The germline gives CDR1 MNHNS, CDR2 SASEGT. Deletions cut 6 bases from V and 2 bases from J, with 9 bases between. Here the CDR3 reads CASSRDNTDTQYF. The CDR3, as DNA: TGTGCCAGCAGCCGGGACAACACAGATACGCAGTATTTT.

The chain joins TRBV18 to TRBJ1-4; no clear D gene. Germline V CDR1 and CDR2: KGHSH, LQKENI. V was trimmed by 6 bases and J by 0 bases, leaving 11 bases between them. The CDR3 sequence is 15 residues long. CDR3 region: CASSPPQATNEKLFF. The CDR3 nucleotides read TGTGCCAGCTCTCCCCCGCAGGCAACTAATGAAAAACTGTTTTTT.

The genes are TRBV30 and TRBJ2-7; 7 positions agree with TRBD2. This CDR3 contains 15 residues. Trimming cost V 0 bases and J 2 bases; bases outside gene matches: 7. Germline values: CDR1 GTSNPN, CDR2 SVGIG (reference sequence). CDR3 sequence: CAWSVPGRDPYEQYF. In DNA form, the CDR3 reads TGTGCCTGGAGTGTACCAGGGAGGGACCCCTACGAGCAGTACTTC.

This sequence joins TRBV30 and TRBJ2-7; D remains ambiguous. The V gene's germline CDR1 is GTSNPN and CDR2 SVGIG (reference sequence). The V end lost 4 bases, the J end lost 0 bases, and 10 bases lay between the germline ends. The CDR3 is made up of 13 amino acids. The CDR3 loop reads CAWKTRDSYEQYF. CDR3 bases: TGTGCCTGGAAGACAAGGGACTCCTACGAGCAGTACTTC.

The CDR3 DNA reads TGTGCCAGCAGCTATTGGGGGAGCAATCAGCCCCAGCATTTT. Its translation is CASSYWGSNQPQHF. J is TRBJ1-5 and V is TRBV7-2; D possibly corresponds to TRBD1 (5 bases). CDR3 length: 14 residues. CDR1 is SGHTA and CDR2 is FQGNSA in the germline V gene. Trimming took 4 bases from V and 1 from J, leaving 8 bases between them.

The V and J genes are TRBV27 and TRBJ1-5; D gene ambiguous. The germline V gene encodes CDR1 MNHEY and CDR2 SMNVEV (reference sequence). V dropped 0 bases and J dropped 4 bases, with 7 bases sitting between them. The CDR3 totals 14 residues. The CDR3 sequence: CASSLSQRNQPQHF. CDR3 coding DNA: TGTGCCAGCAGTTTATCTCAGAGAAATCAGCCCCAGCATTTT.

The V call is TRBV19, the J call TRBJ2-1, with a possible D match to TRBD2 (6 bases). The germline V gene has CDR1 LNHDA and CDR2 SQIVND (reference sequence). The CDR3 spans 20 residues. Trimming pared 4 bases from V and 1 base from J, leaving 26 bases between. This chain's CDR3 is CASSNWGEVSLTRSYNEQFF. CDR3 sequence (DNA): TGTGCCAGTAGTAATTGGGGGGAGGTCTCTTTGACGAGATCCTACAATGAGCAGTTCTTC.

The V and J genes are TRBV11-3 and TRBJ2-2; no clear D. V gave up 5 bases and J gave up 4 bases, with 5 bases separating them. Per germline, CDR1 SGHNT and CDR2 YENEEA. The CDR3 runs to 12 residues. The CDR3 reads CASSQTTGELFF. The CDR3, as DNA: TGTGCCAGCAGCCAAACCACCGGGGAGCTGTTTTTT.

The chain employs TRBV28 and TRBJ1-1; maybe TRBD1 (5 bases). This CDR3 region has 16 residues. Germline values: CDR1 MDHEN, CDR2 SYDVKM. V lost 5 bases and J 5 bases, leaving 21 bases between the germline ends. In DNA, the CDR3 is TGTGCCAGCAGTCCTGTTACCCTGGGTAAGGGGACTGAAGCTTTCTTT. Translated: CASSPVTLGKGTEAFF.

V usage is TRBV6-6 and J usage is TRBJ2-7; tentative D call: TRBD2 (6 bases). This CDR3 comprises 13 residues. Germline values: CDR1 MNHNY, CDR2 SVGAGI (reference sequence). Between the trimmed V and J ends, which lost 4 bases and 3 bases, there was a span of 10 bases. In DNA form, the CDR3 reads TGTGCCAGCAGTTCCGGGGGACTCTACGAGCAGTACTTC. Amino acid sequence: CASSSGGLYEQYF.